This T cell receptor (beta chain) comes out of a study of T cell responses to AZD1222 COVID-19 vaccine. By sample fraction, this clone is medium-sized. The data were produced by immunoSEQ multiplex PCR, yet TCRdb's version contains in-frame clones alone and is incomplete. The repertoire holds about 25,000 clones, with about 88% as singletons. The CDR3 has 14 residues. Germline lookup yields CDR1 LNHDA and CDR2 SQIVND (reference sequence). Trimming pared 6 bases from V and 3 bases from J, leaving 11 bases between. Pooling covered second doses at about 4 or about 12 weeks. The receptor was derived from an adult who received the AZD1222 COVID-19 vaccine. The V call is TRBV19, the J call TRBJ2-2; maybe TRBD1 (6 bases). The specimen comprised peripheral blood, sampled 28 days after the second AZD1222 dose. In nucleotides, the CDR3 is TGTGCCAGTAGAAAACAGGGTGACACCGGGGAGCTGTTTTTT. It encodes CASRKQGDTGELFF.